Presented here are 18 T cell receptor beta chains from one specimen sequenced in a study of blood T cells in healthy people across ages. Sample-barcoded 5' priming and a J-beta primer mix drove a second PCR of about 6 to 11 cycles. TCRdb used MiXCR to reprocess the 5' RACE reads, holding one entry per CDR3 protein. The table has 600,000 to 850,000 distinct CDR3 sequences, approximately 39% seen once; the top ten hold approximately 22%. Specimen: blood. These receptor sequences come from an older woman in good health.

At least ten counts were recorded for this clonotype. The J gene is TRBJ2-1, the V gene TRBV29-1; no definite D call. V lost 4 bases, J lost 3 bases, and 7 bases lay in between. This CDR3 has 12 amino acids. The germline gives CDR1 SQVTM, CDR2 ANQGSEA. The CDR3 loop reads CSVGTDYNEQFF. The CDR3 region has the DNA TGCAGCGTTGGGACGGACTACAATGAGCAGTTCTTC.

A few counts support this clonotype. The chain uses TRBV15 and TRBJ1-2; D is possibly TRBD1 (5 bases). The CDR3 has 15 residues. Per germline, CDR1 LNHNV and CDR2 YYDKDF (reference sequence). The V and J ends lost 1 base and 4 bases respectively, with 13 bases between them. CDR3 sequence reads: CATSRALDRVYGYTF. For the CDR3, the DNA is TGTGCCACCAGCAGAGCCCTAGACAGAGTCTATGGCTACACCTTC.

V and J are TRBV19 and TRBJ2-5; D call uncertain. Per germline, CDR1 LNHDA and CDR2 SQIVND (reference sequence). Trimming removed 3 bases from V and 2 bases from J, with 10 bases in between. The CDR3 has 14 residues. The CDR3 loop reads CASSMDRQQETQYF. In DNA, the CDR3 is TGTGCCAGTAGTATGGATCGGCAGCAAGAGACCCAGTACTTC.

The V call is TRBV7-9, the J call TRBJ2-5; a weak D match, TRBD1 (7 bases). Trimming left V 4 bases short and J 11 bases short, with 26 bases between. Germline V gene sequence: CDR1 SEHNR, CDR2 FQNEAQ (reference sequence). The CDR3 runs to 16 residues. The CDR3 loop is CASSSPREGAHRGQYF. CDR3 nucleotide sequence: TGTGCCAGCAGCTCCCCGCGTGAGGGGGCGCATCGGGGGCAGTACTTC. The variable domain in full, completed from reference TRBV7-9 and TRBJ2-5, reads DTGVSQNPRHKITKRGQNVTFRCDPISEHNRLYWYRQTLGQGPEFLTYFQNEAQLEKSRLLSDRFSAERPKGSFSTLEIQRTEQGDSAMYLCASSSPREGAHRGQYFGPGTRLLVL.

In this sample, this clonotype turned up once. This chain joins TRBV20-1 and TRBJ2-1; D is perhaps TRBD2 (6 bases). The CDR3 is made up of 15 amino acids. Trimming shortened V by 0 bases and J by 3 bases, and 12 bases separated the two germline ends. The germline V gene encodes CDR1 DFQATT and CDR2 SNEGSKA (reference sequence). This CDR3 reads CSAREGLLDYNEQFF. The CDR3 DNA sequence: TGCAGTGCTAGAGAGGGACTTTTGGACTACAATGAGCAGTTCTTC.

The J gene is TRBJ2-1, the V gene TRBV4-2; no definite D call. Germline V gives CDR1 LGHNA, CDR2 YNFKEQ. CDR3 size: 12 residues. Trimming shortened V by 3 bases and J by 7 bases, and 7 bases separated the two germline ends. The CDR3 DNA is TGTGCCAGCAGCCATATGGGGAATGAGCAGTTCTTC. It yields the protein CASSHMGNEQFF.

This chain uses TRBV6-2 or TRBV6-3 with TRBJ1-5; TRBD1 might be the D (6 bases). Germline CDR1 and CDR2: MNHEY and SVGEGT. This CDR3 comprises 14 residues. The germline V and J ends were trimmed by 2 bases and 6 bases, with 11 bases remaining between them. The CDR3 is CASSYQGGGQPQHF. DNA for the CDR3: TGTGCCAGCAGTTACCAGGGAGGGGGTCAGCCCCAGCATTTT.

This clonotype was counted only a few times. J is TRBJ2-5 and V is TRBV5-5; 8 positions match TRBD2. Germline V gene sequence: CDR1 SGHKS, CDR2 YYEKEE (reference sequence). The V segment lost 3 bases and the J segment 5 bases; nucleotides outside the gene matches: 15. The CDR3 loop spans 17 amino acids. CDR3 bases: TGTGCCAGCAGCTGGGGTGCTAGCGGCTCGGGAGGGGAGACCCAGTACTTC. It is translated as CASSWGASGSGGETQYF. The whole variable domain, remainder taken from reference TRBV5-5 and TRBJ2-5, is DAGVTQSPTHLIKTRGQQVTLRCSPISGHKSVSWYQQVLGQGPQFIFQYYEKEERGRGNFPDRFSARQFPNYSSELNVNALLLGDSALYLCASSWGASGSGGETQYFGPGTRLLVL.

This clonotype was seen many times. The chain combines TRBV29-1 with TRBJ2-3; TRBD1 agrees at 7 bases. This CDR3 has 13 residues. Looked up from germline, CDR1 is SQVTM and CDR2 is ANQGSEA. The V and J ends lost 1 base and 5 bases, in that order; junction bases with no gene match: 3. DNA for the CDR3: TGCAGCGTTGAAGTTGCAGGGGGAGATACGCAGTATTTT. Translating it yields CSVEVAGGDTQYF.

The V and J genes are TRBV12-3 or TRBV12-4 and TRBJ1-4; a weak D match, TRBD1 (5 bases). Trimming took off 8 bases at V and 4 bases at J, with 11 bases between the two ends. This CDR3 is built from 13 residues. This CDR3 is CASSRGDNEKLFF. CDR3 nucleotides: TGTGCCAGCTCCCGGGGGGATAATGAAAAACTGTTTTTT.

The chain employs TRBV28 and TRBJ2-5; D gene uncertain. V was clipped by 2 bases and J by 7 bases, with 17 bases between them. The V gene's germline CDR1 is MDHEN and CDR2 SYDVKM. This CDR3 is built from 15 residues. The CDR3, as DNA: TGTGCCAGCAGTTTAGTACGATCGACCTCCGGGACCCAGTACTTC. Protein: CASSLVRSTSGTQYF.

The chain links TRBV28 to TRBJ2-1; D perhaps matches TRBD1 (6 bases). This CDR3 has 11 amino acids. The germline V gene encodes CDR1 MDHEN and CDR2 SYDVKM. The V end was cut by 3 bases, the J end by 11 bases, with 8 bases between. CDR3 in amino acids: CASSLTGKQFF. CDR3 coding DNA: TGTGCCAGCAGTTTGACAGGAAAGCAGTTCTTC.

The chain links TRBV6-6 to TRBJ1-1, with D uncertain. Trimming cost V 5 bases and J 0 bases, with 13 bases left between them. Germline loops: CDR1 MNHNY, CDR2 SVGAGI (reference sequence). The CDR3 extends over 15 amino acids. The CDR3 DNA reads TGTGCCAGCAGTGATCCGGCCGGGGTGAACACTGAAGCTTTCTTT. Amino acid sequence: CASSDPAGVNTEAFF.

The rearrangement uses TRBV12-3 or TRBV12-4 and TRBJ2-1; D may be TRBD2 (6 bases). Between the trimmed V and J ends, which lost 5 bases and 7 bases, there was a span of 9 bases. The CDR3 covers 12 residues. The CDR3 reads CASSDGTNEQFF. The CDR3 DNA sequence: TGTGCCAGCAGTGATGGGACTAATGAGCAGTTCTTC.

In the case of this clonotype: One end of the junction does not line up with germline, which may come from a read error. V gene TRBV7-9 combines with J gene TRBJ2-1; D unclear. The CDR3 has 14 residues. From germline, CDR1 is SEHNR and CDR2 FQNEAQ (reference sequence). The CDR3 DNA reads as TGTGCCAGCAGCTTAGGGGGTAGCAAGAATGAGCGGTTCTTC. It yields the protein CASSLGGSKNERFF.

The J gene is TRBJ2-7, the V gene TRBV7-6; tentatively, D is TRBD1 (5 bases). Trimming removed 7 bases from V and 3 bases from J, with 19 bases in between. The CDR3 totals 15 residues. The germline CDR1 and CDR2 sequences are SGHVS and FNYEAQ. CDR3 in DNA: TGTGCCAGCAACCCCTCACAGGCTAGTTACTACGAGCAGTACTTC. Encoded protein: CASNPSQASYYEQYF.

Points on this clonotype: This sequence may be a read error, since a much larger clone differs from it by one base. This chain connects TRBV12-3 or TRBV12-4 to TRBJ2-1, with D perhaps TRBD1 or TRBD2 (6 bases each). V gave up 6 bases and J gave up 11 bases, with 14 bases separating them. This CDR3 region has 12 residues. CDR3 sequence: CASRQEGGKQFF. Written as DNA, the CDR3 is TGTGCCAGCAGGCAGGAGGGGGGTAAGCAGTTCTTC.

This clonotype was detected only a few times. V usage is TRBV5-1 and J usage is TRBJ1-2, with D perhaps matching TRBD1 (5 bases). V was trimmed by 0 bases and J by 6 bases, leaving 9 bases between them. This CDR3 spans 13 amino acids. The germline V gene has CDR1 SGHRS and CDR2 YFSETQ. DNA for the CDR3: TGCGCCAGCAGCTTGGGGGGGGACGATGGCTACACCTTC. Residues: CASSLGGDDGYTF.